These 20 T cell receptor beta chains were all obtained from the same sample, sequenced in a study of blood T cell repertoires in COVID-19. The data were produced by immunoSEQ multiplex PCR, yet TCRdb's version contains in-frame clones alone and is incomplete. The sample lists 200,000 to 300,000 clones, 75% to 90% occurring once. The sample taken for sequencing was PBMCs or T cells enriched from blood (not recorded which). These receptors came from a woman between 40 and 50 years old who had been exposed to COVID-19.

This chain uses TRBV14 with TRBJ1-1, with 12 bases that match TRBD1. The CDR3 consists of 15 residues. Germline V lookup: CDR1 SGHDN, CDR2 FVKESK. Germline trimming cut 2 bases from V and 10 bases from J; bases unmatched to any gene: 8. The CDR3 loop is CASSQLLGQGARAFF. CDR3 in DNA: TGTGCCAGCAGCCAACTGTTGGGACAGGGGGCGAGAGCTTTCTTT.

The gene calls are TRBV5-1 and TRBJ1-1; 10 bases match TRBD1. Germline V CDR1 and CDR2: SGHRS, YFSETQ. CDR3 length: 16 amino acids. The V gene end was trimmed by 4 bases and the J gene end by 4 bases; junction bases not matched to a gene: 10. As DNA, the CDR3 is TGCGCCAGCAGCCAGGGACAGGGGAGTGGTGGCACTGAAGCTTTCTTT. Translation: CASSQGQGSGGTEAFF.

V and J are TRBV19 and TRBJ1-3; D is perhaps TRBD1 (6 bases). The CDR3 spans 15 residues. Germline loops: CDR1 LNHDA, CDR2 SQIVND (reference sequence). V was shortened by 6 bases and J by 0 bases, with 12 bases between the two germline ends. The CDR3 sequence is CASRLGQGSGNTIYF. The CDR3 DNA follows: TGTGCCAGTAGGCTGGGACAAGGCTCTGGAAACACCATATATTTT.

This chain's CDR3 is CASSGGTAEAFF. The CDR3 DNA is TGTGCCAGCAGCGGGGGGACTGCTGAAGCTTTCTTT. The rearrangement links TRBV13 to TRBJ1-1, with D tentatively TRBD1 (5 bases). V was pared by 5 bases and J by 6 bases, with 10 bases between. Germline values: CDR1 PRHDT, CDR2 FYEKMQ (reference sequence). The CDR3 totals 12 residues.

This chain connects TRBV11-3 to TRBJ2-3; 8 bases are a match to TRBD1. The V gene's germline CDR1 is SGHNT and CDR2 YENEEA. Germline trimming cut 4 bases from V and 2 bases from J; bases unmatched to any gene: 8. The CDR3 is 16 amino acids. CDR3 nucleotides: TGTGCCAGCAGCTCGAGGGGGACAGGTTACACAGATACGCAGTATTTT. Its translation: CASSSRGTGYTDTQYF.

The rearrangement uses TRBV30 and TRBJ1-5, with D possibly matching TRBD1 (5 bases). CDR1 GTSNPN and CDR2 SVGIG come from the germline V gene (reference sequence). V was shortened by 2 bases and J by 6 bases, with 11 bases between the two germline ends. The CDR3 has 13 residues. This CDR3 reads CAWSNQGGQPQHF. The CDR3 bases are TGTGCCTGGAGTAACCAGGGAGGTCAGCCCCAGCATTTT.

The V gene is TRBV4-2, the J gene TRBJ2-5, with TRBD2 matching over 9 bases. V lost 2 bases and J lost 3; bases outside the gene matches: 10. This CDR3 is 17 amino acids long. Germline V CDR1 and CDR2: LGHNA, YNFKEQ. CDR3 residues: CASSQRGRGGREETQYF. The CDR3 DNA is TGTGCCAGCAGCCAAAGGGGGCGCGGCGGGAGGGAAGAGACCCAGTACTTC.

The CDR3 sequence: CASSGEGRDEQFF. CDR3 sequence (DNA): TGTGCCAGCAGTGGGGAGGGTCGCGATGAGCAGTTCTTC. This rearrangement joins TRBV2 to TRBJ2-1; 7 bases match TRBD2. The V gene end was trimmed by 4 bases and the J gene end by 8 bases; junction bases not matched to a gene: 5. CDR3 length: 13 residues. Germline CDR1 is SNHLY and CDR2 is FYNNEI.

The rearrangement joins TRBV6-2 or TRBV6-3 to TRBJ2-2; D is uncertain. CDR3 length equals 15 residues. Germline V gene data show CDR1 as MNHEY and CDR2 as SVGEGT. Trimming took off 3 bases at V and 4 bases at J, with 12 bases between the two ends. CDR3 loop: CASSYLYVGTGELFF. The DNA of the CDR3 is TGTGCCAGCAGTTATTTGTACGTCGGCACCGGGGAGCTGTTTTTT.

The chain carries TRBV7-9 and TRBJ2-1; 12 bases are a match to TRBD2. The V gene end was trimmed by 8 bases and the J gene end by 1 base; junction bases not matched to a gene: 3. Germline V gives CDR1 SEHNR, CDR2 FQNEAQ (reference sequence). This CDR3 is built from 15 residues. CDR3 sequence reads: CASLTSGSSYNEQFF. CDR3 DNA sequence: TGTGCCAGCTTGACTAGCGGGAGTTCCTACAATGAGCAGTTCTTC. Supplemented by reference TRBV7-9 and TRBJ2-1, the full variable domain reads DTGVSQNPRHKITKRGQNVTFRCDPISEHNRLYWYRQTLGQGPEFLTYFQNEAQLEKSRLLSDRFSAERPKGSFSTLEIQRTEQGDSAMYLCASLTSGSSYNEQFFGPGTRLTVL.

The chain links TRBV19 to TRBJ2-2; 9 nucleotides agree with TRBD1. V lost 5 bases to trimming and J lost 4 bases; unmatched junction nucleotides: 8. Germline assignment: CDR1 LNHDA and CDR2 SQIVND (reference sequence). The CDR3 contains 16 residues. The CDR3 DNA reads as TGTGCCAGTAGTCCCGATAGGACAGGGGTCACCGGGGAGCTGTTTTTT. Amino acid sequence: CASSPDRTGVTGELFF.

The V call is TRBV11-3, the J call TRBJ2-2; a weak D match, TRBD1 (6 bases). The CDR3 contains 16 residues. Germline assignment: CDR1 SGHNT and CDR2 YENEEA. Deletions cut 7 bases from V and 4 bases from J, with 19 bases between. CDR3 DNA: TGTGCCAGCACCCCCTTGAGAGGGGGTTCCACCGGGGAGCTGTTTTTT. Encoded protein: CASTPLRGGSTGELFF.

The chain uses TRBV10-3 and TRBJ2-7, with D possibly TRBD2 on 6 matching bases. The V gene's germline CDR1 is ENHRY and CDR2 SYGVKD. Trimming removed 2 bases from V and 7 bases from J, with 6 bases in between. This CDR3 has 11 amino acids. For the CDR3, the DNA is TGTGCCATCAGTGAGGGGGGGGAGCAGTACTTC. Translation: CAISEGGEQYF.

The table lists this clone with a count of one. The chain couples TRBV18 to TRBJ1-1, with D hard to call. The CDR3 has 15 amino acids. In germline, CDR1 is KGHSH, CDR2 LQKENI. With 1 base removed from V and 4 bases from J, the gap between germline ends came to 13 bases. This CDR3 is CASSPRAGVGTEAFF. CDR3 in DNA: TGTGCCAGCTCACCACGAGCCGGAGTCGGCACTGAAGCTTTCTTT.

The genes are TRBV7-8 and TRBJ1-5; D is uncertain. This CDR3 comprises 13 residues. The V end lost 2 bases, the J end lost 9 bases, and 11 bases lay between the germline ends. CDR1 and CDR2 (germline): SGHVS, FQNEAQ. CDR3 loop: CASSLREIMPQHF. CDR3 DNA sequence: TGTGCCAGCAGCTTACGGGAAATCATGCCCCAGCATTTT.

The V and J genes are TRBV14 and TRBJ1-2; no clear D gene. V gave up 4 bases and J gave up 0 bases, with 15 bases separating them. CDR1 SGHDN and CDR2 FVKESK come from the germline V gene. There are 16 residues in the CDR3. CDR3 bases: TGTGCCAGCAGCCGTGCAATCCTCGGAGCTAACTATGGCTACACCTTC. This translates into CASSRAILGANYGYTF.

V is TRBV7-9 and J is TRBJ1-2; no clear D gene. Trimming shortened V by 2 bases and J by 3 bases, and 4 bases separated the two germline ends. The CDR3 consists of 12 residues. Germline-derived CDR1 and CDR2 are SEHNR and FQNEAQ (reference sequence). CDR3: CASSLSDYGYTF. CDR3 sequence (DNA): TGTGCCAGCAGCTTATCGGACTATGGCTACACCTTC.

The chain links TRBV7-9 to TRBJ2-3, with 8 bases aligning to TRBD2. The trim removed 3 bases at V and 2 bases at J, leaving 4 bases unmatched. This CDR3 comprises 15 residues. Germline values: CDR1 SEHNR, CDR2 FQNEAQ (reference sequence). The CDR3 DNA reads TGTGCCAGCAGCTTTCGCGGGAGGTTCACAGATACGCAGTATTTT. This sequence encodes CASSFRGRFTDTQYF.

The chain recombines TRBV5-8 with TRBJ1-2; the D gene is possibly TRBD1 (5 bases). Germline V gives CDR1 SGHTS, CDR2 YDEGEE. Trimming removed 4 bases at V and 8 bases at J, with 21 bases between. The CDR3 totals 15 residues. The CDR3 is CASSRGRRLGGGYTF. In DNA form, the CDR3 reads TGTGCCAGCAGCCGGGGCCGGCGCCTTGGAGGGGGCTACACCTTC.

V and J are TRBV4-1 and TRBJ1-2; tentatively, D is TRBD1 (5 bases). With 1 base removed from V and 4 bases from J, the gap between germline ends came to 13 bases. The CDR3 totals 15 residues. Germline CDR1 is MGHRA and CDR2 is YSYEKL. CDR3: CASSQATQGRYGYTF. The CDR3 nucleotides read TGCGCCAGCAGCCAAGCGACTCAGGGTCGCTATGGCTACACCTTC.